The rows below give T cell receptor beta chains drawn from one sample of a study of shared clonotypes between healthy human individuals. The data were produced by immunoSEQ multiplex PCR, yet TCRdb's version contains in-frame clones alone and is incomplete. The profile shows about 2 million clones, 85% to 95% of them singletons. Sequenced: naive CD8+ T cells sorted from blood. These receptors were collected from a man aged 18 to 29 in good health. The CDR3 runs from the conserved cysteine through the conserved F or W. A D gene is named only where the DNA matches it firmly. The size field is filled for only some rows; it gives once, few, many or a size class.

>TRBJ2-2|TRBV5-8|.|.
TGTGCCAGCAGCTTGCTTGGGGGAAACACCGGGGAGCTGTTTTTT
CASSLLGGNTGELFF
>TRBJ2-7|TRBV7-9|once|TRBD2
TGTGCCAGCAGTTTGGTGCTAGCGGGGGAAAACGAGCAGTACTTC
CASSLVLAGENEQYF
>TRBJ2-1|TRBV11-3|.|TRBD1
TGTGCCAGCAGCTCAGGACAGGGTTCTGAGCAGTTCTTC
CASSSGQGSEQFF
>TRBJ2-5|TRBV7-9|few|.
TGTGCCAGCAGCCCGGGACATAAAGAGACCCAGTACTTC
CASSPGHKETQYF
>TRBJ2-7|TRBV4-1|.|.
TGCGCCAGCAGCCAAGATGCTGACCTGGGATGGCAGTACTTC
CASSQDADLGWQYF
>TRBJ2-1|TRBV28|.|TRBD2
TGTGCCAGCAGCTCCATTCCCTTGATCGGGGGGGGCCATGAGCAGTTCTTC
CASSSIPLIGGGHEQFF
>TRBJ2-7|TRBV27|.|.
TGTGCCAGCAGTTTATCAATAACCTACGAGCAGTACTTC
CASSLSITYEQYF
>TRBJ1-5|TRBV19|.|.
TGTGCCAGTAGTATACTGGGCTACATCAATCAGCCCCAGCATTTT
CASSILGYINQPQHF
>TRBJ1-5|TRBV5-1|.|.
TGCGCCAGCAGCTTCGACGGGAATCAGCCCCAGCATTTT
CASSFDGNQPQHF
>TRBJ2-5|TRBV10-2|once|.
TGCGCCAGCAGTGACTTTTCAACACCGTACCAAGAGACCCAGTACTTC
CASSDFSTPYQETQYF
>TRBJ2-7|TRBV30|once|.
TGTGGATCCGGCAGTACCTACGAGCAGTACTTC
CGSGSTYEQYF
>TRBJ2-4|TRBV20-1|.|.
TGCAGTGTCGCGTTAGGCCTTCAGTACTTC
CSVALGLQYF
>TRBJ1-2|TRBV2|.|.
TGTGCCAGCACCGAGACAGGTCCAGCTAACTATGGCTACACCTTC
CASTETGPANYGYTF
>TRBJ2-3|TRBV2|.|TRBD2
TGTGCCAGCAGAGAGATAGCGGGAAGCACAGATACGCAGTATTTT
CASREIAGSTDTQYF
>TRBJ1-5|TRBV4-2|.|.
TGTGCCAGCAGCCAAGATCTCGACGGTCTGATTGGCAATCAGCCCCAGCATTTT
CASSQDLDGLIGNQPQHF
>TRBJ1-2|TRBV2|.|TRBD1
TGTGCCAGCAGTCCTGGGACAGGGGTGGACTATGGCTACACCTTC
CASSPGTGVDYGYTF